The rows below give T cell receptor beta chains drawn from one sample of a study of PD-1 blockade in classical Hodgkin lymphoma. Measured with immunoSEQ multiplex PCR; TCRdb has only the in-frame clones, and not every one. The sample yields over 25,000 clones, less than 80% seen once. The sample here was peripheral blood mononuclear cells (PBMCs), taken before the second cycle of nivolumab. Receptors were obtained from a human donor with classical Hodgkin lymphoma. The CDR3 runs from the conserved cysteine through the conserved F or W. D genes are given only for firm matches. Clone size is not always given. Where it is, it says once, few, many or a class for expanded clones.

V: TRBV7-2
size: once
J: TRBJ2-1
D: .
DNA: TGTGCCAGCAGCTCACCCTGGTGGGAGGGGGGTTACAATGAGCAGTTCTTC
CDR3: CASSSPWWEGGYNEQFF

V: TRBV6-5
size: .
J: TRBJ2-7
D: .
DNA: TGTGCCAGCAGCTCCTCAGGGTTCGGCTACGAGCAGTACTTC
CDR3: CASSSSGFGYEQYF

V: TRBV5-6
size: few
J: TRBJ1-1
D: .
DNA: TGTGCCAGCAGCTTGATCGGACAACCGAACACTGAAGCTTTCTTT
CDR3: CASSLIGQPNTEAFF

V: TRBV5-5
size: .
J: TRBJ2-7
D: .
DNA: TGTGCCAGCAGACCTGACAGCTCCTACGAGCAGTACTTC
CDR3: CASRPDSSYEQYF

V: TRBV6-5
size: .
J: TRBJ2-2
D: TRBD1
DNA: TGTGCCAGCAGAACAGGGGCGACCGGGGAGCTGTTTTTT
CDR3: CASRTGATGELFF

V: TRBV7-9
size: .
J: TRBJ2-3
D: TRBD2
DNA: TGTGCCAGCAGCTTTACTAGCGGGGGTGCTGATACGCAGTATTTT
CDR3: CASSFTSGGADTQYF

V: TRBV4-1
size: few
J: TRBJ1-4
D: TRBD1
DNA: TGCGCCAGCAGCCAAGCCGGGACAGGGAATGAAAAACTGTTTTTT
CDR3: CASSQAGTGNEKLFF

V: TRBV11-2
size: once
J: TRBJ1-1
D: TRBD1
DNA: TGTGCCAGCAGCTTGGATCAACTTCGGACAGGGATGGTAACTTTCTTT
CDR3: CASSLDQLRTGMVTFF

V: TRBV6-5
size: few
J: TRBJ2-2
D: .
DNA: TGTGCCAGCAGTAAAAAGGGACTTTACACCGGGGAGCTGTTTTTT
CDR3: CASSKKGLYTGELFF

V: TRBV2
size: .
J: TRBJ2-7
D: .
DNA: TGTGCCAGCAGTGAAAAGGCGAAATACGAGCAGTACTTC
CDR3: CASSEKAKYEQYF

V: TRBV11-2
size: few
J: TRBJ2-5
D: TRBD2
DNA: TGTGCCAGCAGAAGCGGGGGGGCCTTTGAGACCCAGTACTTC
CDR3: CASRSGGAFETQYF

V: TRBV5-5
size: .
J: TRBJ1-1
D: .
DNA: TGTGCCAGCAGCTTCCGGCAACTGACAGGAAGAGAAACGAACACTGAAGCTTTCTTT
CDR3: CASSFRQLTGRETNTEAFF

V: TRBV7-2
size: few
J: TRBJ2-7
D: TRBD1
DNA: TGTGCCAGCAGCCCACAGGGGGGATCCTACGAGCAGTACTTC
CDR3: CASSPQGGSYEQYF

V: TRBV9
size: .
J: TRBJ1-1
D: .
DNA: TGTGCCAGCAGCCCGTACTTATACGGAACTAACACTGAAGCTTTCTTT
CDR3: CASSPYLYGTNTEAFF

V: TRBV7-3
size: .
J: TRBJ2-3
D: TRBD1
DNA: TGTGCCAGCAGCTTCTTACGGACAGGGGGTACGCAGTATTTT
CDR3: CASSFLRTGGTQYF

V: TRBV7-6
size: .
J: TRBJ2-7
D: .
DNA: TGTGCCAGCAGCGATTGGGACGGCTCCTACGAGCAGTACTTC
CDR3: CASSDWDGSYEQYF

V: TRBV4-3
size: once
J: TRBJ2-2
D: .
DNA: TGCGCCAGCAGCCAAGAACCGGGACAGAACACCGGGGAGCTGTTTTTT
CDR3: CASSQEPGQNTGELFF

V: TRBV27
size: .
J: TRBJ2-3
D: TRBD1
DNA: TGTGCCAGCAGTCTTTTTACCGGGACAGTCAGGGCGTGGGATACGCAGTATTTT
CDR3: CASSLFTGTVRAWDTQYF

V: TRBV30
size: .
J: TRBJ2-1
D: .
DNA: TGTGCCGGCCTACCGGGGGGCCTATTAGATGAGCAGTTCTTC
CDR3: CAGLPGGLLDEQFF

V: TRBV28
size: .
J: TRBJ1-2
D: TRBD1
DNA: TGTGCCATCTGGGACAGCCCCCCTAACTATGGCTACACCTTC
CDR3: CAIWDSPPNYGYTF

V: TRBV5-4
size: few
J: TRBJ2-3
D: .
DNA: TGTGCCACCGCCAGGAGGACCACAGATACGCAGTATTTT
CDR3: CATARRTTDTQYF

V: TRBV4-3
size: medium-sized
J: TRBJ1-2
D: TRBD1
DNA: TGCGCCAGCAGCCAAGATGGACAGGGGGCCTTAAACTATGGCTACACCTTC
CDR3: CASSQDGQGALNYGYTF

V: TRBV4-1
size: .
J: TRBJ1-2
D: .
DNA: TGCGCCAGCAGCCAAGGAGTCGGCCTAAATGGCTACACCTTC
CDR3: CASSQGVGLNGYTF

V: TRBV2
size: .
J: TRBJ2-7
D: TRBD2
DNA: TGTGCCAGCAGCGATCCTCCTGGGGGGGTTTACGAGCAGTACTTC
CDR3: CASSDPPGGVYEQYF

V: TRBV7-2
size: .
J: TRBJ2-7
D: TRBD1
DNA: TGTGCCAGCAGCTGGGACAGGCGGTACGAGCAGTACTTC
CDR3: CASSWDRRYEQYF

V: TRBV27
size: .
J: TRBJ1-5
D: .
DNA: TGTGCCAGCAGTTTATTAGGAGCAGTGAATCAGCCCCAGCATTTT
CDR3: CASSLLGAVNQPQHF

V: TRBV7-9
size: .
J: TRBJ2-3
D: TRBD2
DNA: TGTGCCAGCAGCTTGCCTACGGGACTAGCGCCAGATACGCAGTATTTT
CDR3: CASSLPTGLAPDTQYF

V: TRBV30
size: .
J: TRBJ1-2
D: .
DNA: TGTGCCCACTTCGGGTTTTATGGCTACACCTTC
CDR3: CAHFGFYGYTF

V: TRBV19
size: .
J: TRBJ1-6
D: .
DNA: TGTGCCAGTAGTATTCTGGCAGGGGATTCACCCCTCCACTTT
CDR3: CASSILAGDSPLHF

V: TRBV6-6
size: .
J: TRBJ1-5
D: .
DNA: TGTGCCAGCAGTGCCGACCTCAATCAGCCCCAGCATTTT
CDR3: CASSADLNQPQHF

V: TRBV2
size: .
J: TRBJ1-1
D: TRBD1
DNA: TGTGCAACAGGGGTAGCTTTCTTT
CDR3: CATGVAFF